The entry below gives a single T cell receptor (beta chain) sequence along with its context. What it binds is not known. The assay was immunoSEQ multiplex PCR, and TCRdb's table has in-frame clones only and misses some. The repertoire holds over 100,000 clones, approximately 91% seen once, with 0.9% to 1.2% in the top ten. The data were obtained in a study of T cell responses to AZD1222 COVID-19 vaccine. Study-wide findings and caveats: Among those given AZD1222, only six were seropositive at baseline. Donors were largely white British and mainly female; clonal diversity was possibly underestimated. Reportedly, nearly half the spike-specific TCRs target unmutated variant regions.

Analysis merged second doses at about 4 or about 12 weeks. Sequencing was performed on peripheral blood, taken 28 days after the second AZD1222 dose. This clonotype originated in an adult who received the AZD1222 COVID-19 vaccine.

The DNA for the CDR3 is TGTGCCAGCAGTTCCCGCAGGGGCACTGAAGCTTTCTTT. Its translation: CASSSRRGTEAFF. The chain couples TRBV27 to TRBJ1-1; D might be TRBD1 (6 bases). Germline lookup yields CDR1 MNHEY and CDR2 SMNVEV (reference sequence). The CDR3 has 13 amino acids. Trimming left V 4 bases short and J 4 bases short, with 10 bases between.